A selection of T cell receptor beta chains follows, all from one sample in a study of control samples from healthy donors and cancer patients. Data came from immunoSEQ multiplex PCR; TCRdb stores just in-frame clones and leaves some out. This table holds 350,000 to 450,000 clones, 90% found once. The sample comprised PBMCs. These receptors were taken from a man aged 40-50 years with head and neck cancer. Each CDR3 is given without its conserved first and last residue.

>TRBJ2-7|TRBV18
ASSPGHLYEQY
>TRBJ2-3|TRBV5-4
ASSFLALTDTQY
>TRBJ1-1|TRBV19
ASEGGQGRAF
>TRBJ1-4|TRBV27
ASSREGHRPGVNEKLF
>TRBJ1-1|TRBV19
ASSKVWPGGTEAF
>TRBJ1-2|TRBV9
ASSGDRGNYGYT
>TRBJ2-1|TRBV9
ASSLGLAPYNEQF
>TRBJ1-6|TRBV11-2
ASSLDVAGHSPLH
>TRBJ1-6|TRBV5-1
ASSLSGTDNSPLH
>TRBJ1-1|TRBV2
ASSALLTGVTEAF
>TRBJ2-7|TRBV19
ASSITLGWSSYEQY
>TRBJ2-7|TRBV2
ASSEASGRGTLREQY
>TRBJ1-4|TRBV3-1/TRBV3-2
ASSHPRGCPSATNEKLF
>TRBJ2-7|TRBV7-9
ASTNWEGETYEQY
>TRBJ2-7|TRBV28
ASRLPGTGLYEQY
>TRBJ1-2|TRBV7-9
ASSLEYVSPGYT
>TRBJ2-5|TRBV4-1
ASSQAYRAGETQY
>TRBJ2-3|TRBV11-3
ASSLSLGSTDTQY
>TRBJ2-3|TRBV5-1
ASSLTSGGALGTDTQY
>TRBJ2-1|TRBV5-6
ASSTGTAHLTIVQF
>TRBJ1-5|TRBV6-2/TRBV6-3
AISGGDNQPQH
>TRBJ1-2|TRBV28
ASTEGSNRFYGYT
>TRBJ2-5|TRBV5-4
ASSRKTGQETQY
>TRBJ2-1|TRBV9
ASSVVAGRYNEQF
>TRBJ2-5|TRBV13
ASSLGRETQY
>TRBJ2-7|TRBV7-9
ASSFGAGYEQY
>TRBJ2-5|TRBV5-4
ASSLGIGTETQY
>TRBJ2-7|TRBV28
ASSFVGIYEQY
>TRBJ2-7|TRBV3-1/TRBV3-2
ASSQDQRYEQY
>TRBJ2-3|TRBV5-1
ASSFGGGASGDTQY
>TRBJ2-2|TRBV5-6
ASSPGTAGELF
>TRBJ2-6|TRBV27
ASSGPGQGFSGANVLT
>TRBJ2-5|TRBV6-5
ASRRTGVQETQY
>TRBJ1-1|TRBV6-5
ASSYSGEITEAF
>TRBJ1-1|TRBV6-4
ASSLDRTTEAF
>TRBJ1-2|TRBV23-1
AGQNQYGYT
>TRBJ2-2|TRBV10-3
AISESRLGGTTGELF
>TRBJ1-5|TRBV4-1
ASSQDRALNNQPQH
>TRBJ2-1|TRBV4-2
ASSQVFSPPVPF
>TRBJ1-4|TRBV28
ASSNPGHSNEKLF
>TRBJ2-1|TRBV30
AWRRLAGDYNEQF
>TRBJ2-2|TRBV5-1
ASSFTGESELF
>TRBJ2-7|TRBV7-9
ASSGGGLVYEQY
>TRBJ1-5|TRBV7-8
ASSSYGGQGVQPQH
>TRBJ2-7|TRBV2
ASSSGRAIGEQY
>TRBJ2-7|TRBV6-6
ASSYPGTSGSNEQY
>TRBJ2-2|TRBV11-1
ASSLDGELGGELF
>TRBJ2-7|TRBV5-6
ASSGRTGGSYEQY
>TRBJ2-2|TRBV28
ASSSPGGPDTGELF
>TRBJ2-5|TRBV5-4
ASSFRGSGETQY
>TRBJ2-7|TRBV28
ASSSQRTGRSYEQY